These T cell receptor beta chains were read from a single sample in a study of cytomegalovirus exposure and HLA in healthy donors. Sequenced by immunoSEQ multiplex PCR; TCRdb stores in-frame clones only, minus some. The profile shows 130,000 to 150,000 clones, around 81% of them singletons. Sequencing was performed on PBMCs. These receptors were taken from a male donor in good health and CMV-seronegative. Both conserved end residues are part of each CDR3. A D gene is named only where the DNA matches it firmly. Clone size is shown for a subset of rows, as once, few, many or a class of expanded clone.

once,TRBV29-1,-,TRBJ2-7,CSVEGRGAYEQYF,TGCAGCGTTGAGGGCAGGGGGGCCTACGAGCAGTACTTC
few,TRBV7-3,-,TRBJ1-2,CAVRVSSSYTF,TGTGCCGTCAGGGTTTCTTCCAGCTACACCTTC
-,TRBV30,-,TRBJ2-1,CAWSVPAGRSYNEQFF,TGTGCCTGGAGTGTACCTGCAGGGCGCTCCTACAATGAGCAGTTCTTC
-,TRBV5-1,-,TRBJ1-1,CASSLPLGVTSSLGTEAFF,TGCGCCAGCAGCTTACCCCTAGGGGTAACCTCATCCCTGGGGACTGAAGCTTTCTTT
-,TRBV23-1,TRBD1,TRBJ1-1,CASSQTGGYTEAFF,TGCGCCAGCAGTCAAACAGGGGGGTACACTGAAGCTTTCTTT
-,TRBV5-1,TRBD2,TRBJ2-1,CASSLETSGGPQYLYNEQFF,TGCGCCAGCAGCTTGGAGACTAGCGGGGGGCCCCAATACCTATACAATGAGCAGTTCTTC
few,TRBV5-4,TRBD1,TRBJ1-1,CASSTGQENTEAFF,TGTGCCAGCAGCACGGGACAGGAGAACACTGAAGCTTTCTTT
-,TRBV9,TRBD1,TRBJ1-2,CASRATGTYGYTF,TGTGCCAGCAGAGCGACAGGGACGTATGGCTACACCTTC
-,TRBV5-1,-,TRBJ2-3,CASSLAVVVGSSTDTQYF,TGCGCCAGCAGCTTGGCCGTGGTCGTCGGTTCTAGCACAGATACGCAGTATTTT
few,TRBV7-9,-,TRBJ1-5,CASGFSTGSNQPQHF,TGTGCCAGCGGCTTCTCGACTGGTAGCAATCAGCCCCAGCATTTT
-,TRBV5-4,TRBD1,TRBJ1-2,CASSLPEDPGGGGYTF,TGTGCCAGCAGCTTGCCGGAGGATCCAGGGGGAGGTGGCTACACCTTC
-,TRBV10-3,-,TRBJ2-7,CAISETTRKDEQYF,TGTGCCATCAGTGAAACGACTAGGAAGGACGAGCAGTACTTC
-,TRBV10-3,TRBD2,TRBJ2-7,CAINKGLAVEQYF,TGTGCCATCAATAAGGGACTAGCAGTCGAGCAGTACTTC
-,TRBV2,TRBD2,TRBJ2-3,CASSVRLAGGTVNTDTQYF,TGTGCCAGCAGTGTTCGGCTAGCGGGAGGGACGGTAAACACAGATACGCAGTATTTT
many,TRBV14,-,TRBJ1-4,CASSQDLGQKKLFF,TGTGCCAGCAGCCAAGATCTGGGCCAGAAAAAACTGTTTTTT
-,TRBV13,TRBD2,TRBJ2-7,CASSPGLAGVASEQYF,TGTGCCAGCAGCCCGGGACTAGCGGGAGTGGCCTCCGAGCAGTACTTC
-,TRBV30,-,TRBJ1-2,CAWTRPEAGNYGYTF,TGTGCCTGGACCCGGCCAGAGGCCGGAAACTATGGCTACACCTTC
-,TRBV29-1,TRBD1,TRBJ1-1,CSVEGLQGGLNTEAFF,TGCAGCGTTGAAGGGCTCCAAGGGGGCCTGAACACTGAAGCTTTCTTT
-,TRBV29-1,TRBD1,TRBJ2-7,CSVEYGTGGAYEQYF,TGCAGCGTTGAATATGGGACAGGGGGCGCCTACGAGCAGTACTTC
-,TRBV14,-,TRBJ1-1,CASSPRFMNTEAFF,TGTGCCAGCAGCCCCCGGTTTATGAACACTGAAGCTTTCTTT
-,TRBV12-5,-,TRBJ1-5,CASGLFLAGFSNQPQHF,TGTGCTAGTGGTTTGTTTTTGGCAGGGTTTAGCAATCAGCCCCAGCATTTT
-,TRBV5-4,-,TRBJ1-2,CASSLATADNYGYTF,TGTGCCAGCAGCTTGGCGACAGCCGATAACTATGGCTACACCTTC
-,TRBV7-9,TRBD2,TRBJ2-7,CASSLALSGGEQYF,TGTGCCAGCAGCTTAGCACTAAGCGGGGGCGAGCAGTACTTC